This T cell receptor (beta chain) was profiled in a study of lymphopenia after photon versus proton radiotherapy (dated 2019 in TCRdb). In terms of the full investigation: Photon and proton radiation therapy were compared by the study for their immunological effects in patients with gastrointestinal tumors who developed high-grade lymphopenia. The cohort included some 20 patients with gastrointestinal tumors who developed lymphopenia after receiving either photon or proton therapy. The study aimed to characterize how the two radiation modalities differ in their impact on the immune system.

Libraries were made using the immunoSEQ multiplex PCR assay. Deep sequencing of rearranged TCR beta loci, alongside multiparametric flow cytometry, was used to profile T cell repertoires. Here the immuneACCESS table is served through TCRdb, limited to in-frame sequences with V and J called. Missing clones are a known gap in these copies; in checked studies unresolved V genes cover under half, and the rest lacks a known reason. In all, the sample holds about 18,000 clones, and under 95% of those were seen once. The ten most abundant clones make up approximately 1.5% of the sample. Broader findings and caveats from the paper: Across the cohort, an inverse correlation was found between a larger post-nadir drop in TCR diversity and overall survival time among patients who died. The survival association was assessed only in patients who died, and better survival with proton therapy was presented by the authors as a possibility rather than a demonstrated result. During treatment, patients who received proton therapy stayed relatively stable, whereas patients who received photon therapy lost naive T cells and TCR diversity and gained effector/memory populations. Once the lymphocyte count had reached its nadir, the repertoires of photon-treated patients showed oligoclonal expansion, particularly of CD8+ Temra cells, and this expansion drove the decline in diversity.

About this clone itself: Its antigen specificity is not known. No base qualities exist here, and no much larger clone lies one base off it.

The CDR3 has 15 amino acids, counting the end cysteine and phenylalanine. Only CDR3 DNA is held: 45 bases, read in frame from base 1. CDR1 and CDR2, per the germline V gene, are MNHNS and SASEGT. V loses 2 bases at its end and J loses 6 bases; junction bases beyond the gene matches: 5. The V and J segments used are TRBV6-1 and TRBJ2-1; TRBD1 agrees with 9 junctional bases. Material: peripheral blood, obtained from a patient treated with photon-based radiotherapy. This receptor was identified in a woman in her thirties or forties with cholangiocarcinoma. This receptor has the CDR3 CASSERTGVANEQFF. The DNA is TGTGCCAGCAGTGAACGGACAGGGGTTGCCAATGAGCAGTTCTTC.